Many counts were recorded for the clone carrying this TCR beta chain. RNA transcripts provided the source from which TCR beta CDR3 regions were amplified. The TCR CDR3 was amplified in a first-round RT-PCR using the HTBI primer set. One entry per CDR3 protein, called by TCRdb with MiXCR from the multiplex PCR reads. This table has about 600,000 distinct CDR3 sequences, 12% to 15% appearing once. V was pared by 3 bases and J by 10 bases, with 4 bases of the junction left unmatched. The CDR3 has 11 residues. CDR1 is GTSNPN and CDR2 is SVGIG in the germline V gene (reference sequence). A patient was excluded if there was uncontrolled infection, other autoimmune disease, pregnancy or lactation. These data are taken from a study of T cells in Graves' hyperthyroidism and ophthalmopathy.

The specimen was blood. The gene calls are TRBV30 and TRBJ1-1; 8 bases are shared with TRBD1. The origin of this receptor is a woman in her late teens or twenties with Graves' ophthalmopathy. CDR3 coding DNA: TGTGCCTGGAGCTCCGGGACAGGAGCTTTCTTT. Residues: CAWSSGTGAFF.